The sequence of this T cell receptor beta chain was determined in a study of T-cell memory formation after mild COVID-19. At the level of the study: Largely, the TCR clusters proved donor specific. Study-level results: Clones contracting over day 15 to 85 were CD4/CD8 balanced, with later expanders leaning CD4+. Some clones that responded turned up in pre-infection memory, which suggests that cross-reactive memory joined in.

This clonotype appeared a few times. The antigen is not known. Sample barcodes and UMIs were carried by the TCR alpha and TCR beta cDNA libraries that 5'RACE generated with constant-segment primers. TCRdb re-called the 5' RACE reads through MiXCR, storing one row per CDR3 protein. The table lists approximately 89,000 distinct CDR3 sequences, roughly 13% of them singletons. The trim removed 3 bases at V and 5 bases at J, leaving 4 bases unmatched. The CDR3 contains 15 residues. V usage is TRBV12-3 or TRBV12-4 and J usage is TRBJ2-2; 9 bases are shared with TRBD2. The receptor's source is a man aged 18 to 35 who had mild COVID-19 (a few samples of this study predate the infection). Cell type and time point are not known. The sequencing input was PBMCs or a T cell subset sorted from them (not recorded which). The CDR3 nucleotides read TGTGCCAGCAGTTTGACTAGCGGCGGGACCGGGGAGCTGTTTTTT. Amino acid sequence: CASSLTSGGTGELFF.